This entry describes one TCR beta chain. What it binds is unknown. This sample was taken from a study of T cell responses to AZD1222 COVID-19 vaccine. V was clipped by 7 bases and J by 5 bases, with 14 bases between them. The CDR3 contains 13 residues. The germline CDR1 and CDR2 sequences are SEHNR and FQNEAQ (reference sequence). Whole-study findings and limits: Just 5 to 7 AZD1222 recipients were seropositive at baseline. Clonal diversity may have been underestimated in mostly white British donors.

The protocol was immunoSEQ multiplex PCR, while the TCRdb copy is restricted to in-frame clones and leaves out a portion. The sample yields about 100,000 clones, approximately 87% seen once. This TCR was recovered from an adult in good health. Source: peripheral blood, taken on day 0 of MenACWY control vaccination. This sequence joins TRBV7-9 and TRBJ1-2; D not certain. The CDR3 nucleotides read TGTGCCAGCACCTTGCAGCTGGGGTATGGCTACACCTTC. This gives the protein CASTLQLGYGYTF.